This TCR beta chain was identified in a study of T cell repertoires in cytomegalovirus infection. Study context: The public TCR beta signatures pointed to both CMV infection and matching HLA type. Notes on the study in general: Across the ex vivo response, the dominant clonotypes were HLA-C-restricted CMV-specific TCR beta clonotypes. Based on cumulative public TCR beta family frequency, carriers of CMV plus the relevant HLA were identified.

TCRdb re-derived calls from the reads in MiXCR, one entry per CDR3 protein. The sample has roughly 720,000 distinct CDR3 sequences, 35% to 40% seen once; the top ten hold under 3%. A note on this clonotype: The antigen is not known.

The CDR3 is made up of 16 amino acids. CDR1 is MDHEN, CDR2 SYDVKM, per germline. V lost 6 bases, J lost 2 bases, and 14 bases lay in between. The origin of this receptor is a human donor in good health (CMV status not recorded). Some clones in this sample may be carry-over from other donors' samples. The chain links TRBV28 to TRBJ1-6; D might be TRBD1 (6 bases). Sample: PBMCs. The chain's CDR3 is CASSPSRGTYNSPLHF. The CDR3 DNA reads as TGTGCCAGCAGCCCAAGCAGGGGAACCTATAATTCACCCCTCCACTTT.